Below are 6 T cell receptor beta chains sequenced from a single sample in a study of graft-versus-host responses after intestinal transplantation. Repertoires were generated with immunoSEQ multiplex PCR, while TCRdb's copy carries only in-frame clones and drops some. Here the sample spans more than 20,000 clones, around 78% being singletons. The sample consisted of PBMCs, taken roughly 29 days after intestinal transplant. These receptors were obtained from a human patient who received an intestinal transplant, so some T cells may come from the graft donor.

A single count supports this clone. CDR3 region: CASSERGRETQYF. The CDR3 nucleotides read TGTGCCAGCAGTGAGCGGGGACGGGAGACCCAGTACTTC. This chain joins TRBV6-1 and TRBJ2-5; maybe TRBD2 (6 bases). This CDR3 is built from 13 residues. Trimming cost V 3 bases and J 5 bases, with 10 bases left between them. Germline V gene data show CDR1 as MNHNS and CDR2 as SASEGT.

The V gene is TRBV4-1, the J gene TRBJ2-7, with 11 bases identical to TRBD1. This CDR3 has 16 residues. The V and J ends lost 3 bases and 6 bases, in that order; junction bases with no gene match: 10. The V gene's germline CDR1 is MGHRA and CDR2 YSYEKL. CDR3 in DNA: TGCGCCAGCAGCCAGGCTGGCGGACAGGGGGCTAGCGAGCAGTACTTC. Protein product: CASSQAGGQGASEQYF.

The J gene is TRBJ2-3, the V gene TRBV27; 11 bases match TRBD2. J was trimmed by 3 bases and V by 1 base; bases with no gene match: 0. The germline gives CDR1 MNHEY, CDR2 SMNVEV (reference sequence). This CDR3 has 15 residues. CDR3 region: CASSLLAGGTDTQYF. The CDR3 nucleotides read TGTGCCAGCAGTTTATTAGCGGGAGGGACAGATACGCAGTATTTT.

This rearrangement joins TRBV27 to TRBJ2-3, with D perhaps matching TRBD2 (5 bases). The germline V and J ends were trimmed by 6 bases and 2 bases, with 15 bases remaining between them. The CDR3 is made up of 15 amino acids. In germline, CDR1 is MNHEY, CDR2 SMNVEV (reference sequence). CDR3 bases: TGTGCCAGCAGCCCTTCTCTAGCATCCACAGATACGCAGTATTTT. As protein: CASSPSLASTDTQYF.

This clone was observed once. The CDR3 bases are TGTGCCAGTAGTACGACGGAGTACCAAGAGACCCAGTACTTC. Residues: CASSTTEYQETQYF. The chain is built from TRBV19 and TRBJ2-5; no clear D gene. Trimming pared 4 bases from V and 0 bases from J, leaving 9 bases between. Germline CDR1 and CDR2: LNHDA and SQIVND (reference sequence). The CDR3 loop spans 14 amino acids.

J is TRBJ2-4 and V is TRBV27; TRBD1 is a possible D gene (5 bases). Trimming left V 5 bases short and J 0 bases short, with 17 bases between. Germline-derived CDR1 and CDR2 are MNHEY and SMNVEV (reference sequence). This CDR3 contains 17 residues. The CDR3 protein is CASSRAPPTGAKNIQYF. The CDR3 DNA follows: TGTGCCAGCAGTCGCGCCCCTCCCACAGGAGCCAAAAACATTCAGTACTTC.